These 7 T cell receptor beta chains originate from one sample sequenced in a study of shared clonotypes between healthy human individuals. Sequenced by immunoSEQ multiplex PCR; TCRdb stores in-frame clones only, minus some. The repertoire holds approximately 2.4 million clones, with about 94% as singletons. Material for sequencing was naive CD4+ T cells sorted from blood. The subset is: CD45RA+ positively selected. The receptors come from a man younger than 35 in good health.

The chain combines TRBV10-1 with TRBJ1-1; possibly TRBD1 for D (5 bases). Looked up from germline, CDR1 is WNHNN and CDR2 is SYGVQD (reference sequence). The CDR3 runs 17 residues. Trimming took 2 bases from V and 9 from J, leaving 25 bases between them. CDR3 coding DNA: TGCGCCAGCAGTGAGACCCGGCCGGGACCGAACCGGGGTAAAGCTTTCTTT. This gives the protein CASSETRPGPNRGKAFF.

This chain connects TRBV4-1 to TRBJ1-4, with D uncertain. This CDR3 has 14 residues. Germline V gene lookup returns CDR1 MGHRA and CDR2 YSYEKL. Trimming cost V 0 bases and J 5 bases, with 7 bases left between them. For the CDR3, the DNA is TGCGCCAGCAGCCAAGACAGAACCAATGAAAAACTGTTTTTT. Residues: CASSQDRTNEKLFF.

For this clone: The identical CDR3 is also encoded by other nucleotide sequences in the sample. The V and J genes are TRBV5-1 and TRBJ2-3; 13 bases line up with TRBD2. The germline CDR1 and CDR2 sequences are SGHRS and YFSETQ. This CDR3 has 13 amino acids. The V gene end was trimmed by 7 bases and the J gene end by 5 bases; junction bases not matched to a gene: 1. CDR3 in amino acids: CASGLAGEDTQYF. In DNA form, the CDR3 reads TGCGCCAGCGGACTAGCGGGAGAAGATACGCAGTATTTT.

In its sample, this clone was seen once. Other DNA variants within this sample encode the same CDR3. The chain couples TRBV4-3 to TRBJ2-1; 7 positions match TRBD2. The CDR3 extends over 14 amino acids. CDR1 and CDR2 from the germline V gene are LGHNA and YSLEER. The V and J ends lost 1 base and 5 bases, in that order; junction bases with no gene match: 2. CDR3 DNA: TGCGCCAGCAGCCAAGGACTAGCAAACAATGAGCAGTTCTTC. This encodes CASSQGLANNEQFF.

The V call is TRBV2, the J call TRBJ2-2; D remains unclear. V was shortened by 7 bases and J by 3 bases, with 12 bases between the two germline ends. Germline CDR1 is SNHLY and CDR2 is FYNNEI. This CDR3 is 14 amino acids long. The CDR3 loop is CASTTPVHTGELFF. As DNA, the CDR3 is TGTGCCAGCACCACCCCGGTTCACACCGGGGAGCTGTTTTTT.

The chain is built from TRBV1 and TRBJ1-2. TRBV1 counts as a pseudogene. This CDR3 has 13 amino acids. CDR3 DNA sequence: TGCACCAGCAGCCACTCAACCTACTATGGCTACACCTTC. It encodes CTSSHSTYYGYTF.

The rearrangement links TRBV21-1 to TRBJ1-2; TRBD1, the D gene given by the table, was not confirmed from the DNA. TRBV21-1 is shown as a pseudogene. The CDR3 extends over 15 amino acids. CDR3 nucleotides: TGTGCCAGCAGCACTCTGGGACAGGGGGGCTATGGCTACACCTTC. As protein: CASSTLGQGGYGYTF.